Listed below are T cell receptor beta chains from one sample, sequenced in a study of HIV-infected patients and healthy controls. MiXCR, applied by TCRdb to the 5' RACE reads, yields one record per CDR3 protein. Of about 10,000 distinct CDR3 sequences listed, around 4.9% are singletons. Sequences were derived from blood, sampled before antiretroviral therapy. Every receptor here comes from an adult with HIV infection. Both conserved end residues are part of each CDR3. A D gene is named only where the DNA matches it firmly. Clone size, where shown, is once, few, many, or a class for clones that have expanded.

CDR3aa: CASSLVRDTQYF
CDR3nt: TGTGCCAGCAGCTTAGTAAGGGATACGCAGTATTTT
j_gene: TRBJ2-3
d_gene: -
abundance: many
v_gene: TRBV11-2

CDR3aa: CSARELAGVRNEQYF
CDR3nt: TGCAGTGCTAGAGAACTAGCGGGAGTACGGAACGAGCAGTACTTC
j_gene: TRBJ2-7
d_gene: TRBD2
abundance: many
v_gene: TRBV20-1

CDR3aa: CASSGHTQGLAYDTQYF
CDR3nt: TGTGCCAGCAGTGGCCACACGCAGGGACTAGCATACGATACGCAGTATTTT
j_gene: TRBJ2-3
d_gene: TRBD2
abundance: many
v_gene: TRBV25-1

CDR3aa: CASSKRDQRDTEAFF
CDR3nt: TGTGCCAGCAGTAAACGGGACCAGAGGGACACTGAAGCTTTCTTT
j_gene: TRBJ1-1
d_gene: -
abundance: many
v_gene: TRBV6-6

CDR3aa: CASSYFSLNTEAFF
CDR3nt: TGTGCCAGCAGTTACTTCAGTCTGAACACTGAAGCTTTCTTT
j_gene: TRBJ1-1
d_gene: -
abundance: many
v_gene: TRBV6-2/TRBV6-3

CDR3aa: CASSEAGGAKNIQYF
CDR3nt: TGTGCCAGCAGTGAAGCAGGAGGGGCCAAAAACATTCAGTACTTC
j_gene: TRBJ2-4
d_gene: -
abundance: many
v_gene: TRBV6-1

CDR3aa: CASSLRGIETQYF
CDR3nt: TGTGCCAGCAGTTTGAGGGGAATAGAGACCCAGTACTTC
j_gene: TRBJ2-5
d_gene: -
abundance: many
v_gene: TRBV28

CDR3aa: CAISEPGVVTEAFF
CDR3nt: TGTGCCATCAGTGAACCAGGGGTAGTTACTGAAGCTTTCTTT
j_gene: TRBJ1-1
d_gene: -
abundance: many
v_gene: TRBV10-3

CDR3aa: CASSPRQGAHGYTF
CDR3nt: TGTGCCAGCAGTCCCCGACAGGGGGCCCATGGCTACACCTTC
j_gene: TRBJ1-2
d_gene: TRBD1
abundance: medium-sized
v_gene: TRBV27

CDR3aa: CASSSGLAGVNEQFF
CDR3nt: TGTGCCAGCAGCTCCGGACTAGCGGGGGTGAATGAGCAGTTCTTC
j_gene: TRBJ2-1
d_gene: TRBD2
abundance: medium-sized
v_gene: TRBV28

CDR3aa: CASSRRQGELYEQYF
CDR3nt: TGTGCCAGCAGCCGTCGACAGGGGGAACTCTACGAGCAGTACTTC
j_gene: TRBJ2-7
d_gene: TRBD1
abundance: many
v_gene: TRBV27

CDR3aa: CASSTGTYEQYF
CDR3nt: TGTGCCAGTAGTACCGGTACCTACGAGCAGTACTTC
j_gene: TRBJ2-7
d_gene: -
abundance: many
v_gene: TRBV19

CDR3aa: CASSLQGPRDSPIHF
CDR3nt: TGTGCCAGCAGTCTACAAGGCCCCCGGGATTCACCCATCCACTTT
j_gene: TRBJ1-6
d_gene: -
abundance: -
v_gene: TRBV6-1

CDR3aa: CASSLGGTDTQYF
CDR3nt: TGTGCCAGCAGCTTAGGAGGCACAGATACGCAGTATTTT
j_gene: TRBJ2-3
d_gene: -
abundance: many
v_gene: TRBV7-9

CDR3aa: CASSPNRGRLQFF
CDR3nt: TGTGCCAGCAGTCCCAACAGGGGGCGCCTACAGTTCTTC
j_gene: TRBJ2-1
d_gene: TRBD1
abundance: -
v_gene: TRBV6-5

CDR3aa: CASSLDSNYEQYF
CDR3nt: TGTGCCAGCAGCTTAGACAGTAACTACGAGCAGTACTTC
j_gene: TRBJ2-7
d_gene: -
abundance: many
v_gene: TRBV7-9

CDR3aa: CASEKGGKAFF
CDR3nt: TGTGCCAGCGAAAAGGGGGGGAAAGCTTTCTTT
j_gene: TRBJ1-1
d_gene: -
abundance: many
v_gene: TRBV6-2/TRBV6-3

CDR3aa: CASGSPYNEQFF
CDR3nt: TGTGCCAGCGGAAGTCCCTACAATGAGCAGTTCTTC
j_gene: TRBJ2-1
d_gene: -
abundance: many
v_gene: TRBV28

CDR3aa: CASSQVPGDFGETQYF
CDR3nt: TGCGCCAGCAGCCAAGTCCCCGGGGACTTCGGAGAGACCCAGTACTTC
j_gene: TRBJ2-5
d_gene: -
abundance: -
v_gene: TRBV4-1

CDR3aa: CASSIGVSGANVLTF
CDR3nt: TGTGCCAGTAGTATAGGCGTCTCTGGGGCCAACGTCCTGACTTTC
j_gene: TRBJ2-6
d_gene: -
abundance: -
v_gene: TRBV19

CDR3aa: CASSPGTGEAFF
CDR3nt: TGCGCCAGCAGCCCGGGGACAGGGGAAGCTTTCTTT
j_gene: TRBJ1-1
d_gene: TRBD1
abundance: many
v_gene: TRBV5-1

CDR3aa: CASSFSQDSPLHF
CDR3nt: TGTGCCAGCAGTTTCTCCCAGGACTCACCCCTCCACTTT
j_gene: TRBJ1-6
d_gene: -
abundance: -
v_gene: TRBV6-6

CDR3aa: CASRLSVSYEQYF
CDR3nt: TGCGCCAGCAGGTTGTCTGTCTCCTACGAGCAGTACTTC
j_gene: TRBJ2-7
d_gene: -
abundance: many
v_gene: TRBV10-2

CDR3aa: CSAYPRDKNSYEQYF
CDR3nt: TGCAGTGCTTACCCACGGGACAAGAACTCCTACGAGCAGTACTTC
j_gene: TRBJ2-7
d_gene: -
abundance: medium-sized
v_gene: TRBV20-1

CDR3aa: CASSSTRTDRTYEQYF
CDR3nt: TGTGCCAGCAGCTCGACTCGGACAGACCGTACCTACGAGCAGTACTTC
j_gene: TRBJ2-7
d_gene: -
abundance: many
v_gene: TRBV7-9

CDR3aa: CASSKGYGQREQYF
CDR3nt: TGTGCCAGTTCAAAGGGGTATGGGCAGCGCGAGCAGTACTTC
j_gene: TRBJ2-7
d_gene: -
abundance: many
v_gene: TRBV28

CDR3aa: CASSAGVHGYTF
CDR3nt: TGTGCCAGCAGTGCGGGGGTTCATGGCTACACCTTC
j_gene: TRBJ1-2
d_gene: -
abundance: many
v_gene: TRBV2

CDR3aa: CASSLNRGTEAFF
CDR3nt: TGTGCCAGCAGCCTTAACAGGGGAACTGAAGCTTTCTTT
j_gene: TRBJ1-1
d_gene: TRBD1
abundance: -
v_gene: TRBV14

CDR3aa: CASSLAGLYEQYF
CDR3nt: TGTGCCAGCAGCCTAGCGGGACTCTACGAGCAGTACTTC
j_gene: TRBJ2-7
d_gene: TRBD2
abundance: medium-sized
v_gene: TRBV11-2

CDR3aa: CSARDHRADVYEQYF
CDR3nt: TGCAGTGCTAGAGATCATCGAGCGGACGTCTACGAGCAGTACTTC
j_gene: TRBJ2-7
d_gene: -
abundance: many
v_gene: TRBV20-1

CDR3aa: CASSWDRNNQPQHF
CDR3nt: TGTGCCAGCAGTTGGGACAGGAACAATCAGCCCCAGCATTTT
j_gene: TRBJ1-5
d_gene: TRBD1
abundance: medium-sized
v_gene: TRBV12-3/TRBV12-4

CDR3aa: CASRDRFLNTEAFF
CDR3nt: TGTGCCAGTAGGGACAGGTTCCTGAACACTGAAGCTTTCTTT
j_gene: TRBJ1-1
d_gene: TRBD1
abundance: many
v_gene: TRBV19

CDR3aa: CATMMNRGGGQPQHF
CDR3nt: TGTGCCACCATGATGAACAGGGGGGGTGGTCAGCCCCAGCATTTT
j_gene: TRBJ1-5
d_gene: TRBD1
abundance: many
v_gene: TRBV27

CDR3aa: CATSGKAGGPDTQYF
CDR3nt: TGTGCCACCAGCGGGAAAGCGGGGGGGCCAGATACGCAGTATTTT
j_gene: TRBJ2-3
d_gene: TRBD2
abundance: many
v_gene: TRBV27

CDR3aa: CASNLRETAAINEQFF
CDR3nt: TGTGCCAGCAACCTCAGGGAGACAGCTGCTATCAATGAGCAGTTCTTC
j_gene: TRBJ2-1
d_gene: -
abundance: medium-sized
v_gene: TRBV7-2

CDR3aa: CASSVGPGLQETQYF
CDR3nt: TGTGCCAGCAGCGTAGGCCCAGGGCTCCAAGAGACCCAGTACTTC
j_gene: TRBJ2-5
d_gene: -
abundance: many
v_gene: TRBV9

CDR3aa: CASSRWEFQETQYF
CDR3nt: TGTGCCAGCAGTCGATGGGAATTCCAAGAGACCCAGTACTTC
j_gene: TRBJ2-5
d_gene: -
abundance: many
v_gene: TRBV12-3/TRBV12-4

CDR3aa: CASSDTEAFF
CDR3nt: TGTGCCAGCAGTGACACTGAAGCTTTCTTT
j_gene: TRBJ1-1
d_gene: -
abundance: many
v_gene: TRBV2

CDR3aa: CASSQDLFPGGTEAFF
CDR3nt: TGTGCCAGCAGCCAAGATCTTTTCCCGGGCGGAACTGAAGCTTTCTTT
j_gene: TRBJ1-1
d_gene: -
abundance: medium-sized
v_gene: TRBV3-1

CDR3aa: CASIGGNTEAFF
CDR3nt: TGTGCCAGCATCGGGGGGAACACTGAAGCTTTCTTT
j_gene: TRBJ1-1
d_gene: -
abundance: many
v_gene: TRBV2

CDR3aa: CASSVRPPLHF
CDR3nt: TGTGCCAGCAGCGTGCGGCCACCCCTCCACTTT
j_gene: TRBJ1-6
d_gene: -
abundance: few
v_gene: TRBV9

CDR3aa: CANQLAGSYNEQFF
CDR3nt: TGTGCTAACCAACTAGCGGGTTCCTACAATGAGCAGTTCTTC
j_gene: TRBJ2-1
d_gene: TRBD2
abundance: many
v_gene: TRBV12-5

CDR3aa: CASSLLVLAGVAETQYF
CDR3nt: TGTGCCAGCAGCTTATTGGTACTAGCGGGAGTGGCAGAGACCCAGTACTTC
j_gene: TRBJ2-5
d_gene: TRBD2
abundance: few
v_gene: TRBV7-2